Below are 12 T cell receptor beta chains sequenced from a single sample in a study. One entry per CDR3 protein results from TCRdb running MiXCR on the 5' RACE reads. The table includes about 57,000 distinct CDR3 sequences, roughly 28% detected once. Cells sorted as Tregs were CD4+, CD25+ and CD127-/low. The specimen was tumor-infiltrating Tregs sorted from the breast tumor. Source of these receptors: a female donor with breast cancer.

V and J are TRBV20-1 and TRBJ1-4; tentatively, D is TRBD1 (5 bases). CDR1 and CDR2 (germline): DFQATT, SNEGSKA (reference sequence). The CDR3 covers 14 residues. The ends were cut back, 6 bases at V and 2 bases at J, with 13 bases in the middle. The CDR3 region is CSAEAGGTNEKLFF. CDR3 in DNA: TGCAGTGCGGAGGCGGGGGGGACTAATGAAAAACTGTTTTTT.

J is TRBJ1-1 and V is TRBV20-1; 8 bases fit TRBD1. The CDR3 totals 14 residues. Germline trimming cut 6 bases from V and 7 bases from J; bases unmatched to any gene: 13. Germline values: CDR1 DFQATT, CDR2 SNEGSKA (reference sequence). The CDR3 sequence: CSATATDRENEAFF. Written as DNA, the CDR3 is TGCAGTGCCACTGCGACGGACAGGGAAAATGAAGCTTTCTTT.

This clonotype was counted at least ten times. Here the CDR3 DNA reads TGCGCCAGCAGTGTACAGGGGGCTTCACCCCTCCACTTT. It encodes CASSVQGASPLHF. This rearrangement joins TRBV10-2 to TRBJ1-6; 9 bases line up with TRBD1. After removal of 4 bases from V and 9 bases from J, the junction contained 1 base not matched to a gene. Germline values: CDR1 WSHSY, CDR2 SAAADI. The CDR3 length is 13 residues.

The rearrangement uses TRBV7-9 and TRBJ2-5; D assignment may be TRBD1 or TRBD2 (5 bases each). Trimming took 3 bases from V and 5 from J, leaving 10 bases between them. Germline loops: CDR1 SEHNR, CDR2 FQNEAQ (reference sequence). The CDR3 runs to 13 residues. The CDR3, as DNA: TGTGCCAGCAGCTTTGGGGGAACTGAGACCCAGTACTTC. It yields the protein CASSFGGTETQYF. The full variable domain, its missing parts supplied by reference TRBV7-9 and TRBJ2-5, is DTGVSQNPRHKITKRGQNVTFRCDPISEHNRLYWYRQTLGQGPEFLTYFQNEAQLEKSRLLSDRFSAERPKGSFSTLEIQRTEQGDSAMYLCASSFGGTETQYFGPGTRLLVL.

This clonotype was seen many times. V is TRBV7-8 and J is TRBJ2-2, with 11 positions matching TRBD2. CDR1 SGHVS and CDR2 FQNEAQ come from the germline V gene. J lost 5 bases, V lost 1 base, and 9 bases had no gene match. The CDR3 is 18 residues long. The CDR3 reads CASSLVVAGGLSTGELFF. DNA of the CDR3: TGTGCCAGCAGCTTAGTGGTAGCGGGGGGGTTGTCGACCGGGGAGCTGTTTTTT.

The chain combines TRBV3-1 with TRBJ2-7; 8 bases map to TRBD2. V gave up 3 bases and J gave up 6 bases; unmatched junction bases: 7. Germline V lookup: CDR1 LGHDT, CDR2 YNNKEL (reference sequence). This CDR3 is 14 amino acids long. The CDR3 region is CASSQGLESGEQYF. The CDR3 coding sequence is TGTGCCAGCAGCCAGGGACTAGAGTCGGGCGAGCAGTACTTC.

In this sample, this clonotype turned up a few times. The chain employs TRBV2 and TRBJ2-3; D is possibly TRBD1 or TRBD2 (5 bases each). V lost 6 bases and J lost 0, with 13 bases in between. This CDR3 is built from 15 residues. CDR1 is SNHLY and CDR2 is FYNNEI in the germline V gene. The CDR3 bases are TGTGCCAGCAGGTTTACTAGGGGTAGCACAGATACGCAGTATTTT. Protein: CASRFTRGSTDTQYF.

The chain joins TRBV4-2 to TRBJ2-1; D is undetermined. The germline CDR1 and CDR2 sequences are LGHNA and YNFKEQ. CDR3 length: 13 amino acids. Trimming pared 3 bases from V and 8 bases from J, leaving 11 bases between. The CDR3 DNA reads as TGTGCCAGCAGCCATTCCCCCGGCGATGAGCAGTTCTTC. Amino acids: CASSHSPGDEQFF.

The chain links TRBV20-1 to TRBJ2-7; 9 bases map to TRBD2. The CDR3 loop spans 16 amino acids. V trimming: 0 bases; J trimming: 1 base; junction bases outside the gene matches: 7. Germline CDR1 is DFQATT and CDR2 is SNEGSKA (reference sequence). Here the CDR3 reads CSARDPSGRPSYEQYF. As DNA, the CDR3 is TGCAGTGCTAGAGACCCGAGCGGGAGGCCATCCTACGAGCAGTACTTC.

This clonotype was counted many times. The chain combines TRBV4-1 with TRBJ2-3; D is undetermined. V lost 1 base and J lost 2, with 7 bases in between. The CDR3 is 14 amino acids. Looked up from germline, CDR1 is MGHRA and CDR2 is YSYEKL. This CDR3 reads CASSQVRVTDTQYF. As DNA, the CDR3 is TGCGCCAGCAGCCAAGTTAGGGTCACAGATACGCAGTATTTT.

There are a few counts of this clonotype. The chain couples TRBV7-2 to TRBJ2-5; TRBD2 aligns across 8 bases. V was pared by 7 bases and J by 7 bases, with 14 bases of the junction left unmatched. Germline assignment: CDR1 SGHTA and CDR2 FQGNSA. The length of the CDR3 is 15 residues. The CDR3 region has the DNA TGTGCCAGCACCCGAGCGGGAGTCTCTTTGGGGACCCAGTACTTC. It encodes CASTRAGVSLGTQYF. Together with reference TRBV7-2 and TRBJ2-5, the CDR3 gives the full variable domain: GAGVSQSPSNKVTEKGKDVELRCDPISGHTALYWYRQSLGQGLEFLIYFQGNSAPDKSGLPSDRFSAERTGGSVSTLTIQRTQQEDSAVYLCASTRAGVSLGTQYFGPGTRLLVL.

The DNA of the CDR3 is TGTGCCAGCAGCCGGGACCGGGATTCACCCCTCCACTTT. Amino acid sequence: CASSRDRDSPLHF. The chain recombines TRBV7-9 with TRBJ1-6, with D perhaps matching TRBD1 (5 bases). The V gene lost 5 bases and the J gene lost 8 bases, with 10 bases spanning the gap. The CDR3 covers 13 residues. Germline loops: CDR1 SEHNR, CDR2 FQNEAQ (reference sequence).